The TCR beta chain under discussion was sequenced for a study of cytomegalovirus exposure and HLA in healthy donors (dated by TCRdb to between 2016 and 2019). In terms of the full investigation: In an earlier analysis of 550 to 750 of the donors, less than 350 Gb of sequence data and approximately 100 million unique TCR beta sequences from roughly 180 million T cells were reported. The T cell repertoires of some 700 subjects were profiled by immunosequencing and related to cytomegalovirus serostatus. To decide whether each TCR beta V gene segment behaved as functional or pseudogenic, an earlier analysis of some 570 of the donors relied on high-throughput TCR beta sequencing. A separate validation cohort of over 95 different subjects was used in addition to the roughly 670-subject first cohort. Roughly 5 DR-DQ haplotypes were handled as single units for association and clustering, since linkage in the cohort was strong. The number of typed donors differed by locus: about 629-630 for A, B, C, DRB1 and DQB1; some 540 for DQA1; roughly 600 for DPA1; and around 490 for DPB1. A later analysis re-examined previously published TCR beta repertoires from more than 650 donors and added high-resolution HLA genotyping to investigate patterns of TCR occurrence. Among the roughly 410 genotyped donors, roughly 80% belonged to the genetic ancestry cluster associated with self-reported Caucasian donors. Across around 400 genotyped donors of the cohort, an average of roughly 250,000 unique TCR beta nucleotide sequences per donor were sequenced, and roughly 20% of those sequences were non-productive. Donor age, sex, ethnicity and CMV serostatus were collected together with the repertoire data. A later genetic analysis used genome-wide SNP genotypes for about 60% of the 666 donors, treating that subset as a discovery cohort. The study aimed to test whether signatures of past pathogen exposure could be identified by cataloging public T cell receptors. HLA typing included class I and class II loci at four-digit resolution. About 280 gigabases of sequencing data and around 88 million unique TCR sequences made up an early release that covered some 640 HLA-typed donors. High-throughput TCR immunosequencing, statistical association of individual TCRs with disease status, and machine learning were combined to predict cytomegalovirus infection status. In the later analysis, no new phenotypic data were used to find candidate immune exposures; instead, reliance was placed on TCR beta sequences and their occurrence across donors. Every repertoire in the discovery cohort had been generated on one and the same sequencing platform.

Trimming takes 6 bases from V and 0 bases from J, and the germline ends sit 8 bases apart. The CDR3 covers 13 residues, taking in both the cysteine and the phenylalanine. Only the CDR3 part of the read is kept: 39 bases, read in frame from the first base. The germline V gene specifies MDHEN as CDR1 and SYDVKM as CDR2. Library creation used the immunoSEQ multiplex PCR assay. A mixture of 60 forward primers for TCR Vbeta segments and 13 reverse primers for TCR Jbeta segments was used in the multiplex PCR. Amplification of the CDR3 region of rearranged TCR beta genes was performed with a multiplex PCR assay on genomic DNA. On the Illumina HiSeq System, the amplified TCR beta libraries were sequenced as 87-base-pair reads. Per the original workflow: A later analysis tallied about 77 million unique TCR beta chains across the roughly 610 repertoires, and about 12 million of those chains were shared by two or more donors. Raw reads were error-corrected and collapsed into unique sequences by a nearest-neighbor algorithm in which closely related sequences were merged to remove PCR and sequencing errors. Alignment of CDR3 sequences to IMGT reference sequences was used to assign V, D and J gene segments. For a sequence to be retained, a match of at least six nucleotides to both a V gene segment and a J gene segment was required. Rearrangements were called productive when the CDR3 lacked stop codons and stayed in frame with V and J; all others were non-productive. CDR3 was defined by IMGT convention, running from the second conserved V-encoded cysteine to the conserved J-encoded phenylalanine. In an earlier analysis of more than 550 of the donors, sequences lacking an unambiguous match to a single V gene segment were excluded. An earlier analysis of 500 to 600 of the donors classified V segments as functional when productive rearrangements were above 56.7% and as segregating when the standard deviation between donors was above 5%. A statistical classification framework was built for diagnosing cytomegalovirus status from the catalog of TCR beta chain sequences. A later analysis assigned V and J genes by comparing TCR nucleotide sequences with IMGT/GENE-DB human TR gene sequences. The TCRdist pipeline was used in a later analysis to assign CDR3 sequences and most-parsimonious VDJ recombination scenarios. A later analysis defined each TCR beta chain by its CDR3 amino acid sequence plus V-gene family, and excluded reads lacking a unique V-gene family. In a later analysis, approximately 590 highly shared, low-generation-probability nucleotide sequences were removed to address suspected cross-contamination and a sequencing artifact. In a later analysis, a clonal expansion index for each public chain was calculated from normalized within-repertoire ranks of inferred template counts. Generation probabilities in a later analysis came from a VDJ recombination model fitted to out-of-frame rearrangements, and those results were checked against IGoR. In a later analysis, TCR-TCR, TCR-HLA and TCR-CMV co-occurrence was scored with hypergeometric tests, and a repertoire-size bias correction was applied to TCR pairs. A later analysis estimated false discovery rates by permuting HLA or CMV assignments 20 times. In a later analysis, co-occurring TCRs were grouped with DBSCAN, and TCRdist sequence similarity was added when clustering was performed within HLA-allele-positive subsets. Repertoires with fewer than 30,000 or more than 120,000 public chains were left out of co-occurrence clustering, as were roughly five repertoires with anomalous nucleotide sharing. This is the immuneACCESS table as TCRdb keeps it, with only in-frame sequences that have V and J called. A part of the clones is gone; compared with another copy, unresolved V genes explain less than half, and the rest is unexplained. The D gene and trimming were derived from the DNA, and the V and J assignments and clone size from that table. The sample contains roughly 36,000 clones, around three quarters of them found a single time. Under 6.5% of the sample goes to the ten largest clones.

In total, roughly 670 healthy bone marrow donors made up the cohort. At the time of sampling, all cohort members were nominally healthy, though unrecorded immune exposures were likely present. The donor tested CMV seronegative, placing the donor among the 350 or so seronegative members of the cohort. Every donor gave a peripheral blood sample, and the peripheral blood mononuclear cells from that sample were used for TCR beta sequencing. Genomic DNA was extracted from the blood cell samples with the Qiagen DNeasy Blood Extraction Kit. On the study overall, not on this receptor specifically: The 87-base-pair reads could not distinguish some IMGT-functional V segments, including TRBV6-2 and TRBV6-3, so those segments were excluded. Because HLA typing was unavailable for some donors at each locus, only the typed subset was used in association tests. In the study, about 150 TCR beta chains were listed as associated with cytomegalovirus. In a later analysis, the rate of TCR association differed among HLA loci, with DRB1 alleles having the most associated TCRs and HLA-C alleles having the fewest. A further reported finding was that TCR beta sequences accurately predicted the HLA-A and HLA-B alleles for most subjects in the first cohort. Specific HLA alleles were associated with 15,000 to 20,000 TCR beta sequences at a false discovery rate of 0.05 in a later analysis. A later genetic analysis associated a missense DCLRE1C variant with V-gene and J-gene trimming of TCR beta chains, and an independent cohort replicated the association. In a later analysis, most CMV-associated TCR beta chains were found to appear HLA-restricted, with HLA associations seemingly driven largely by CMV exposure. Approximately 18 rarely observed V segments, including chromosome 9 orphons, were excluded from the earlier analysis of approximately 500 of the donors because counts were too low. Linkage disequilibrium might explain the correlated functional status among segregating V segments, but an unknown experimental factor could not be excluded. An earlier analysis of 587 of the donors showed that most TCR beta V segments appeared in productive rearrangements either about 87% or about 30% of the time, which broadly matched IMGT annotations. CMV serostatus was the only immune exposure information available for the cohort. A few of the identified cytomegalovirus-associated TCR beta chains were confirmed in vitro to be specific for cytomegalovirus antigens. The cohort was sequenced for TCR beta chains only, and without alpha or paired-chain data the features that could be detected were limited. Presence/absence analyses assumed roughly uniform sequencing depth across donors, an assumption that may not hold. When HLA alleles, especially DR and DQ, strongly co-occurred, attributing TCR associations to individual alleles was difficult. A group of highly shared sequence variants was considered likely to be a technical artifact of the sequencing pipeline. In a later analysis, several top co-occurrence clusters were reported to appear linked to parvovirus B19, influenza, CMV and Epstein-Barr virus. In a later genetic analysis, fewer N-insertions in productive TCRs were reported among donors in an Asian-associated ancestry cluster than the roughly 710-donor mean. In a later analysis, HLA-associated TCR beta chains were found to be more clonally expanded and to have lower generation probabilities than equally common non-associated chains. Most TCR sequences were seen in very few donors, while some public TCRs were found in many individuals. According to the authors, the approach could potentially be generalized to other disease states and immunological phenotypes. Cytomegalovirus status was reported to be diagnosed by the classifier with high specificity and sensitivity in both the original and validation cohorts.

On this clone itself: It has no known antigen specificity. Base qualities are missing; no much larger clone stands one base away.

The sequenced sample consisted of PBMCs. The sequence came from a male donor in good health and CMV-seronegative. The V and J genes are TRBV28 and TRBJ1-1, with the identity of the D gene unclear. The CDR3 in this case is CASSGLLNTEAFF. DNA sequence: TGTGCCAGCAGCGGACTTCTGAACACTGAAGCTTTCTTT.